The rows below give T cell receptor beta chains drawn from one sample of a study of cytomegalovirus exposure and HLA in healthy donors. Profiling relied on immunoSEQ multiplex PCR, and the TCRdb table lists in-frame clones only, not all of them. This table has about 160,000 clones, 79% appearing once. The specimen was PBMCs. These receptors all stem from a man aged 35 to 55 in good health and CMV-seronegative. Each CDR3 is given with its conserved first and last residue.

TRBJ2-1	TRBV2	CASSSDRSSYNEQFF
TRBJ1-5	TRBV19	CASSISAGTGNPYSNQPQHF
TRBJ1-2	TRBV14	CASSQDAEPSAGYTF
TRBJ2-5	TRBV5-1	CASSFGLRRRIEAQYF
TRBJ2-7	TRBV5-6	CASSQKGQVNSYEQYF
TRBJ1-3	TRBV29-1	CSVGGQSSGNTIYF
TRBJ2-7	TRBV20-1	CSASRVDRLDF
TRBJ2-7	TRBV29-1	CSVQDRDDYEQYF
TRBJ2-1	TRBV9	CASSSPAQAGVEQFF
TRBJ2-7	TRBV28	CASSRTSGNLYEQYF
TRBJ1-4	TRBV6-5	CASTQGRRDEKLFF
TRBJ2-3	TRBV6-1	CASTGGGKGHF
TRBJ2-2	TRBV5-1	CASSHGLAGGNTGELFF
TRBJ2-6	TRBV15	CATSRDRGPGANGLTF
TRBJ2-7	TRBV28	CASSTPGVPPYEQYF
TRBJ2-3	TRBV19	CASSIFLASTDTQYF
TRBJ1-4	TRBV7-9	CASSQDRPNEKLFF
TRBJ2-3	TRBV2	CASKRLHTDTQYF
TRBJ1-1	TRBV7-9	CASSFGQVEAFF
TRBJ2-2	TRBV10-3	CAISAGTSNTGELFF
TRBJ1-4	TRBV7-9	CASSLATTGSDEKLFF
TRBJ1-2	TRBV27	CASSLLVGGSGGYTF
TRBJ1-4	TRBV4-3	CASSRGEGNGEKLFF
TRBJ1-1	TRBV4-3	CASSRQGPNTEAFF
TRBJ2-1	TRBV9	CASSPSGLAGNEQFF
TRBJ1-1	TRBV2	CASSADGGTEAFF
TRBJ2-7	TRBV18	CASSLLAGESYEQYF